This TCR beta chain was documented in a study of cytomegalovirus exposure and HLA in healthy donors. This clone was seen more than once but under ten times. Its target is unknown. Losses at the gene ends were 4 bases for V and 2 bases for J; bases not matched to a gene: 5. This CDR3 has 15 residues. Germline assignment: CDR1 MGHRA and CDR2 YSYEKL. Study findings and constraints: Most of the TCR beta V segments (in an earlier analysis) were productive either about 87% or about 30% of the time.

Researchers ran the PCR with 60 Vbeta and 13 Jbeta primers. Here immunoSEQ multiplex PCR was the method, and the copy in TCRdb shows in-frame clones only, minus some. The top ten hold more than 20% of the sample, which has 80,000 or so clones, around a tenth seen once. The receptor was isolated from a man aged 60-69 years in good health and CMV-seropositive. Sequenced sample: PBMCs. The rearrangement uses TRBV4-1 and TRBJ2-7, with 10 bases lining up with TRBD1. The CDR3 DNA reads TGCGCCAGCAGCCCCGGACAGGGGGAGGCCTACGAGCAGTACTTC. As protein: CASSPGQGEAYEQYF.